A single sample is the source of the 18 T cell receptor beta chains below, sequenced in a study of response to subunit inactivated influenza vaccine. TCRdb re-called the RT-PCR reads through MiXCR, storing one row per CDR3 protein. The sample has roughly 700,000 distinct CDR3 sequences, approximately 15% seen once. The starting material was PBMCs from blood, obtained about 14 days before vaccination. These receptors originate from a man in his fifties who received an inactivated influenza vaccine.

This clonotype was picked up a small number of times. This rearrangement joins TRBV7-2 to TRBJ2-3, with 8 bases lining up with TRBD2. CDR3 length: 15 residues. Trimming cost V 5 bases and J 5 bases; bases outside gene matches: 9. Per germline, CDR1 SGHTA and CDR2 FQGNSA. The CDR3 loop reads CASSPRFSGIDTQYF. The CDR3, as DNA: TGTGCCAGCAGCCCTCGGTTTAGCGGGATAGATACGCAGTATTTT.

CDR3 sequence reads: CASSQVLRTYNEQFF. The CDR3 DNA sequence: TGTGCCAGCAGCCAAGTGTTGCGCACTTACAATGAGCAGTTCTTC. The J gene is TRBJ2-1, the V gene TRBV4-2; D is unresolved. The germline V and J ends were trimmed by 1 base and 4 bases, with 11 bases remaining between them. Germline CDR1 is LGHNA and CDR2 is YNFKEQ. CDR3 length: 15 amino acids.

This clonotype was counted only a few times. The V call is TRBV6-1, the J call TRBJ1-2, with 7 bases aligning to TRBD1. Unmatched junction bases numbered 9, after V lost 6 bases and J lost 8 bases. The CDR3 extends over 13 amino acids. Germline V gives CDR1 MNHNS, CDR2 SASEGT. This CDR3 reads CASRLKGAKGYTF. The CDR3 DNA reads as TGTGCCAGCAGACTTAAGGGGGCAAAAGGCTACACCTTC.

This clonotype appeared many times. J is TRBJ2-7 and V is TRBV5-1; 14 nucleotides agree with TRBD2. The junction had 3 bases not matched to a gene; V was cut back by 5 bases and J by 2 bases. CDR3 length equals 15 residues. Germline V gene data show CDR1 as SGHRS and CDR2 as YFSETQ. The CDR3 loop reads CASRPTSGRAYEQYF. CDR3 nucleotides: TGCGCCAGCAGACCGACTAGCGGGAGGGCCTACGAGCAGTACTTC. Using reference TRBV5-1 and TRBJ2-7 for the parts outside the CDR3, the full variable domain is KAGVTQTPRYLIKTRGQQVTLSCSPISGHRSVSWYQQTPGQGLQFLFEYFSETQRNKGNFPGRFSGRQFSNSRSEMNVSTLELGDSALYLCASRPTSGRAYEQYFGPGTRLTVT.

In DNA, the CDR3 is TGCGCCAGCAGTGAGGGGGGACTAGCGGGGGGGAGATCTCACATTCAGTACTTC. It yields the protein CASSEGGLAGGRSHIQYF. The rearrangement joins TRBV10-1 to TRBJ2-4, with 16 bases lining up with TRBD2. V shed 2 bases and J 8 bases; nucleotides not matched to a gene: 9. Germline lookup yields CDR1 WNHNN and CDR2 SYGVQD (reference sequence). The CDR3 has 18 amino acids.

The J gene is TRBJ2-1, the V gene TRBV20-1; 12 bases fit TRBD1. V lost 6 bases and J lost 7; bases outside the gene matches: 13. There are 16 residues in the CDR3. The V gene's germline CDR1 is DFQATT and CDR2 SNEGSKA (reference sequence). The CDR3 sequence is CSAPRSGTGGLNEQFF. The CDR3 DNA sequence: TGCAGTGCCCCCAGGTCGGGGACAGGGGGCTTAAATGAGCAGTTCTTC.

This clonotype has only a few counts. The genes are TRBV11-2 and TRBJ2-1; 15 positions match TRBD2. This CDR3 contains 18 residues. Looked up from germline, CDR1 is SGHAT and CDR2 is FQNNGV. V gave up 5 bases and J gave up 6 bases; unmatched junction bases: 11. CDR3: CASSPRTSGRAVINEQFF. The CDR3 DNA follows: TGTGCCAGCAGCCCCCGGACTAGCGGGAGGGCCGTGATCAATGAGCAGTTCTTC.

A few counts support this clonotype. The chain joins TRBV25-1 to TRBJ2-3; a weak D match, TRBD2 (5 bases). Germline CDR1 reads MGHDK; CDR2 reads SYGVNS. CDR3 size: 15 residues. Trimming took 3 bases from V and 2 from J, leaving 12 bases between them. The CDR3 spells CASSDTRGYTDTQYF. The CDR3, as DNA: TGTGCCAGCAGTGACACTCGAGGGTACACAGATACGCAGTATTTT. The whole variable domain, filled in from reference TRBV25-1 and TRBJ2-3, reads EADIYQTPRYLVIGTGKKITLECSQTMGHDKMYWYQQDPGMELHLIHYSYGVNSTEKGDLSSESTVSRIRTEHFPLTLESARPSHTSQYLCASSDTRGYTDTQYFGPGTRLTVL.

This clonotype was observed many times. The chain uses TRBV24-1 and TRBJ2-1; TRBD1 is a possible D gene (6 bases). Germline CDR1 is KGHDR and CDR2 is SFDVKD. Trimming took 0 bases from V and 2 from J, leaving 10 bases between them. CDR3 length equals 16 residues. CDR3 DNA sequence: TGTGCCACCAGTGATTTGCGTCAGGGGACCTACAATGAGCAGTTCTTC. This sequence encodes CATSDLRQGTYNEQFF.

There are many counts of this clonotype. V and J are TRBV6-5 and TRBJ2-5; D is uncertain. In germline, CDR1 is MNHEY, CDR2 SVGAGI. V dropped 3 bases and J dropped 0 bases, with 11 bases sitting between them. The CDR3 runs 15 residues. This CDR3 reads CASSYNLGHQETQYF. The CDR3 bases are TGTGCCAGCAGTTATAATCTGGGCCACCAAGAGACCCAGTACTTC.

This clonotype was found a few times. This chain uses TRBV4-1 with TRBJ2-4; 7 bases map to TRBD1. V gave up 4 bases and J gave up 8 bases; unmatched junction bases: 11. Per germline, CDR1 MGHRA and CDR2 YSYEKL. The CDR3 length is 15 residues. The CDR3 nucleotides are TGCGCCAGCAGCCCCCAAACAGGGGCAGGTGACATTCAGTACTTC. Amino acid sequence: CASSPQTGAGDIQYF.

This clonotype has a handful of counts. The rearrangement uses TRBV20-1 and TRBJ2-7; D is uncertain. Germline CDR1 and CDR2: DFQATT and SNEGSKA (reference sequence). This CDR3 has 13 residues. The V end lost 2 bases, the J end lost 2 bases, and 10 bases lay between the germline ends. The CDR3, as DNA: TGCAGTGCTAGAAACGGGCAGGCCTACGAGCAGTACTTC. Translated: CSARNGQAYEQYF.

This clonotype was recorded many times. This rearrangement joins TRBV20-1 to TRBJ1-5; no reliable D call. V lost 3 bases and J 6 bases, leaving 12 bases between the germline ends. The CDR3 extends over 13 amino acids. CDR1 is DFQATT, CDR2 SNEGSKA, per germline (reference sequence). As DNA, the CDR3 is TGCAGTGCTAGTCCCACGGGTAGTCAGCCCCAGCATTTT. It yields the protein CSASPTGSQPQHF.

The chain is built from TRBV5-1 and TRBJ2-1; possibly TRBD1 or TRBD2 for D (5 bases each). Germline CDR1 and CDR2: SGHRS and YFSETQ. The CDR3 runs 15 residues. Deletions cut 4 bases from V and 4 bases from J, with 15 bases between. The CDR3 DNA is TGCGCCAGCAGCGTAGGAGAGGGACGATACAATGAGCAGTTCTTC. Translated, it gives CASSVGEGRYNEQFF.

This chain links TRBV20-1 with TRBJ2-7; 9 bases agree with TRBD1. Germline CDR1 is DFQATT and CDR2 is SNEGSKA (reference sequence). The CDR3 is made up of 16 amino acids. Trimming at V came to 2 bases and at J to 0 bases, leaving 8 bases not matched to a gene. The CDR3 nucleotides are TGCAGTGCTAGACCAGTCGGGACAGGGAGCTCCTACGAGCAGTACTTC. It specifies CSARPVGTGSSYEQYF.

This clonotype was found a few times. V usage is TRBV6-5 and J usage is TRBJ2-7; D not certain. V was clipped by 8 bases and J by 4 bases, with 12 bases between them. The CDR3 length is 12 residues. Per germline, CDR1 MNHEY and CDR2 SVGAGI. The DNA of the CDR3 is TGTGCCAGCCGACGAGACCAGTACGAGCAGTACTTC. It specifies CASRRDQYEQYF.

J is TRBJ1-1 and V is TRBV5-8; 7 bases are a match to TRBD1. Per germline, CDR1 SGHTS and CDR2 YDEGEE. CDR3 length: 15 amino acids. V lost 3 bases to trimming and J lost 1 base; unmatched junction nucleotides: 6. The CDR3 spells CASSSRQGRNTEAFF. The CDR3 coding sequence is TGTGCCAGCAGCTCACGACAGGGAAGGAACACTGAAGCTTTCTTT.

The chain is built from TRBV24-1 and TRBJ2-2, with D tentatively TRBD2 (5 bases). The V gene's germline CDR1 is KGHDR and CDR2 SFDVKD. V was shortened by 5 bases and J by 0 bases, with 9 bases between the two germline ends. The CDR3 length is 15 residues. The CDR3 loop reads CATSALASNTGELFF. Here the CDR3 DNA reads TGTGCCACCAGTGCGCTAGCCTCGAACACCGGGGAGCTGTTTTTT.